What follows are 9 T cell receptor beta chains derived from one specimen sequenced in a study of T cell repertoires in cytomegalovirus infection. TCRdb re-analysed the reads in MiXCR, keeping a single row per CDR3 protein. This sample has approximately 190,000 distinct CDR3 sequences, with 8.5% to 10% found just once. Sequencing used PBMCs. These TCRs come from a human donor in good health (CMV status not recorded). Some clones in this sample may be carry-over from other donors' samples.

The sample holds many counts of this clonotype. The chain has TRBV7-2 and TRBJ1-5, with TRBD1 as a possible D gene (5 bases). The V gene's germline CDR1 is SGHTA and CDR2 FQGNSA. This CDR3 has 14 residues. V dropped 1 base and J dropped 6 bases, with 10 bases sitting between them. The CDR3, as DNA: TGTGCCAGCAGCTTAGGGGGGAAAAGTCAGCCCCAGCATTTT. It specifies CASSLGGKSQPQHF.

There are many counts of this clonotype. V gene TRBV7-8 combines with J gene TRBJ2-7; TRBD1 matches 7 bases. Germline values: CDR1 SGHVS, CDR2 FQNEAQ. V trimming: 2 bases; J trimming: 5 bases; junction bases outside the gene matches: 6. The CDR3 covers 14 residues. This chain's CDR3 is CASSLINRGDEQYF. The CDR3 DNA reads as TGTGCCAGCAGCTTAATCAACAGGGGAGACGAGCAGTACTTC. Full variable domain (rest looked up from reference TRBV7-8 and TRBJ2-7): GAGVSQSPRYKVAKRGQDVALRCDPISGHVSLFWYQQALGQGPEFLTYFQNEAQLDKSGLPSDRFFAERPEGSVSTLKIQRTQQEDSAVYLCASSLINRGDEQYFGPGTRLTVT.

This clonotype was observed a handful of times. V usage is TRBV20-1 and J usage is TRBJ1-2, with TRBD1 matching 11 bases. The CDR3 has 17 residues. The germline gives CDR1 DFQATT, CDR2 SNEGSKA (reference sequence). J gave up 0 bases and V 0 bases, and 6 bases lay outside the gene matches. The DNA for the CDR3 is TGCAGTGCTAGAGACGGAGGGACAGGGGGGTCTAACTATGGCTACACCTTC. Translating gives CSARDGGTGGSNYGYTF.

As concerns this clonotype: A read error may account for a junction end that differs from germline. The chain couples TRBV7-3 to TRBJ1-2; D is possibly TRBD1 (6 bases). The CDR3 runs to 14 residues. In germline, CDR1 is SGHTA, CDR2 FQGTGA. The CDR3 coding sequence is TGTGCCAGCAGCTTAACGGGGACAAGGGGCACCCGCGACTTC. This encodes CASSLTGTRGTRDF.

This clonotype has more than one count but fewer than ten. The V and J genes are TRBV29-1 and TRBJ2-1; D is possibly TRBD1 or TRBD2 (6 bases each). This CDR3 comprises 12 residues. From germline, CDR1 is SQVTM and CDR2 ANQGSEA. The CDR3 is CRVKSGANEQFF. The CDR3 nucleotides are TGCAGAGTTAAGTCGGGGGCCAATGAGCAGTTCTTC.

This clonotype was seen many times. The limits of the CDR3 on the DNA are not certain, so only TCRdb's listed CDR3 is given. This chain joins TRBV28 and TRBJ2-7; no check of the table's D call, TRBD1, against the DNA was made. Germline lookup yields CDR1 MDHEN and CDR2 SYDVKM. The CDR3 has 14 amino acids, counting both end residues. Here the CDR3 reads CASSTVGQGARFYF.

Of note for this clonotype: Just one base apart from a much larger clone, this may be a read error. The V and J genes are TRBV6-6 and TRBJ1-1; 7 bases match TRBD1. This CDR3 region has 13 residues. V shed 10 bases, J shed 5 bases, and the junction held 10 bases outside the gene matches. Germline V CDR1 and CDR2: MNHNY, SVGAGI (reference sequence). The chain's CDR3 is CANRQGHTTEAFF. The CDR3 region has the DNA TGTGCCAACAGACAGGGTCATACGACTGAAGCTTTCTTT.

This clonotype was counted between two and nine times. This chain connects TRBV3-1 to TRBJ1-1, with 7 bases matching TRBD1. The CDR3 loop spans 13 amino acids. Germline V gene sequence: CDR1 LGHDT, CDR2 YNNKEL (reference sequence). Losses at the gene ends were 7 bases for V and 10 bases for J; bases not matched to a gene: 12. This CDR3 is CASNRQGEGTAFF. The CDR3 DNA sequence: TGTGCCAGCAACCGCCAGGGGGAAGGTACAGCTTTCTTT.

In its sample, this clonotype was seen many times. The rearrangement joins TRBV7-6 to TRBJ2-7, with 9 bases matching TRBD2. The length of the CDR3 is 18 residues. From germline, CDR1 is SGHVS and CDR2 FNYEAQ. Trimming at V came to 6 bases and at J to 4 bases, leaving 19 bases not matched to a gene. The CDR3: CASSAQLAGVEGVYEQYF. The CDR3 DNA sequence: TGTGCCAGCAGTGCACAATTAGCGGGAGTTGAAGGGGTGTACGAGCAGTACTTC. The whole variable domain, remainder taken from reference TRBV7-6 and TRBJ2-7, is GAGVSQSPRYKVTKRGQDVALRCDPISGHVSLYWYRQALGQGPEFLTYFNYEAQQDKSGLPNDRFSAERPEGSISTLTIQRTEQRDSAMYRCASSAQLAGVEGVYEQYFGPGTRLTVT.